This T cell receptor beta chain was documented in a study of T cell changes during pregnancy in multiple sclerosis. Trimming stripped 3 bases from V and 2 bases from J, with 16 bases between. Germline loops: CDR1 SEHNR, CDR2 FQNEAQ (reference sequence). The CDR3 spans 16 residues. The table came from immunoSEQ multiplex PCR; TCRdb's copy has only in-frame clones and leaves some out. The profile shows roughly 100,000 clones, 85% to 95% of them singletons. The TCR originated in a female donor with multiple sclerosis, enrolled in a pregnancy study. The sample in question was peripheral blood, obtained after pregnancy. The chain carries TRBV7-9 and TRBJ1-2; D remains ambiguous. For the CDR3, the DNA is TGTGCCAGCAGCTTCTTTAGTCGGGGAGGGAACTATGGCTACACCTTC. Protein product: CASSFFSRGGNYGYTF.